One and the same sample provided the 24 T cell receptor beta chains below, sequenced in a study of regulatory T cells in long-lasting Graves disease. iRepertoire HTBI primers and Arm-PCR of CDR3 regions built TCR beta libraries. TCRdb called the multiplex PCR reads again in MiXCR, with one record for every CDR3 protein. Found here are about 320,000 distinct CDR3 sequences, 18% of them singletons; the top ten hold more than 30%. Time point indicated: newly diagnosed GD, antithyroid drugs for less than 3 months. PBMCs provided the RNA from which the TCR library was made. Sample: peripheral blood mononuclear cells (PBMCs), taken at new diagnosis, from a patient treated with antithyroid drugs. The receptors stem from a female donor with Graves disease.

In its sample, this clonotype was seen a few times. Since a much larger clone is just one base distant, this may be a read error. CDR3 in DNA: TGTGCCAGCAGCTTAGGGGTCCAGGGAGTAGGGGCCTACGAGCAGTGCTTC. This gives the protein CASSLGVQGVGAYEQCF. The chain has TRBV7-9 and TRBJ2-7; perhaps D is TRBD1 or TRBD2 (5 bases each). Germline CDR1 and CDR2: SEHNR and FQNEAQ (reference sequence). CDR3 size: 17 residues.

The table lists this clonotype with many counts. This chain joins TRBV20-1 and TRBJ2-3; D perhaps matches TRBD2 (6 bases). V was pared by 0 bases and J by 3 bases, with 13 bases between. Germline CDR1 is DFQATT and CDR2 is SNEGSKA (reference sequence). This CDR3 contains 15 residues. CDR3 coding DNA: TGCAGTGCTAGAGAAGTGAAGCGGGTTACAGATACGCAGTATTTT. Amino acid sequence: CSAREVKRVTDTQYF.

Regarding this clonotype: A clone one base away is much larger, so this may be a read error. V and J are TRBV11-2 and TRBJ2-1; 8 bases align to TRBD2. J lost 2 bases, V lost 3 bases, and 18 bases had no gene match. Germline V gene sequence: CDR1 SGHAT, CDR2 FQNNGV. The length of the CDR3 is 20 residues. CDR3 coding DNA: TGTGCCAGCAGCTTTTGGGAACAGACATACCGGGAGGGCCCCTACAATGAGCAGTTCTTC. The encoded protein is CASSFWEQTYREGPYNEQFF.

This clonotype was seen repeatedly, ten times or more. The chain couples TRBV11-3 to TRBJ2-7, with a weak D call TRBD2 (5 bases). Germline V lookup: CDR1 SGHNT, CDR2 YENEEA. This CDR3 comprises 14 residues. V was clipped by 3 bases and J by 0 bases, with 9 bases between them. CDR3 sequence: CASSLAGISYEQYF. DNA of the CDR3: TGTGCCAGCAGCTTGGCCGGGATCTCCTACGAGCAGTACTTC.

Ten or more counts support this clonotype. The chain carries TRBV19 and TRBJ2-3, with 13 nucleotides matching TRBD2. The V gene end was trimmed by 6 bases and the J gene end by 6 bases; junction bases not matched to a gene: 6. Germline lookup yields CDR1 LNHDA and CDR2 SQIVND (reference sequence). This CDR3 has 15 amino acids. The CDR3 DNA reads TGTGCCAGTAGAGAACTAGCGGGAGGGCAGGATACGCAGTATTTT. It translates to CASRELAGGQDTQYF.

The V gene is TRBV4-1, the J gene TRBJ1-1, with D possibly TRBD1 on 5 matching bases. CDR1 is MGHRA, CDR2 YSYEKL, per germline. V lost 1 base and J lost 11, with 17 bases in between. The CDR3 consists of 14 residues. The DNA for the CDR3 is TGCGCCAGCAGCCAAGTAGGGACCCCCAGTGACGCTTTCTTT. Translating it yields CASSQVGTPSDAFF.

This rearrangement joins TRBV6-1 to TRBJ1-2; a weak D match, TRBD1 (6 bases). Germline V gives CDR1 MNHNS, CDR2 SASEGT. The CDR3 covers 14 residues. Trimming stripped 10 bases from V and 9 bases from J, with 24 bases between. CDR3 in amino acids: CANIRGQGTGSYTF. Written as DNA, the CDR3 is TGTGCCAACATCAGGGGCCAAGGAACGGGGAGCTACACCTTC.

The chain couples TRBV5-4 to TRBJ2-7; unclear D gene. Germline lookup yields CDR1 SGHNT and CDR2 YYREEE (reference sequence). The CDR3 has 10 amino acids. V dropped 6 bases and J dropped 6 bases, with 7 bases sitting between them. DNA of the CDR3: TGTGCCAGCAAACGATCCGAGCAGTACTTC. Its translation is CASKRSEQYF.

Comment on this clonotype: With a much larger clone just one base away, this may be a read error. The rearrangement links TRBV2 to TRBJ2-7, with 9 positions matching TRBD1. Per germline, CDR1 SNHLY and CDR2 FYNNEI. CDR3 length: 13 amino acids. The CDR3 sequence is CASTPDRGYKQYF. The CDR3 DNA is TGTGCCAGCACCCCGGACAGGGGCTACAAGCAGTACTTC.

On this clonotype: This probably arose from a read error, given a far larger clone one base away. The chain carries TRBV11-3 and TRBJ2-7; a weak D match, TRBD2 (5 bases). Germline CDR1 and CDR2: SGHNT and YENEEA. V dropped 1 base and J dropped 2 bases, with 12 bases sitting between them. The CDR3 is made up of 15 amino acids. The CDR3 here is CASSLAPDSTYEQYF. DNA for the CDR3: TGTGCCAGCAGCTTAGCTCCGGACTCAACCTACGAGCAGTACTTC.

The chain employs TRBV6-1 and TRBJ2-5; D perhaps matches TRBD2 (6 bases). V gave up 7 bases and J gave up 5 bases, with 17 bases separating them. This CDR3 contains 14 residues. Per germline, CDR1 MNHNS and CDR2 SASEGT. CDR3 loop: CASTQWGDRETQYF. The DNA of the CDR3 is TGTGCCAGCACCCAATGGGGGGACCGGGAGACCCAGTACTTC.

This clonotype was counted at least ten times. The chain combines TRBV7-9 with TRBJ2-3; tentatively, D is TRBD2 (5 bases). V was clipped by 2 bases and J by 3 bases, with 9 bases between them. The CDR3 has 14 amino acids. The germline V gene encodes CDR1 SEHNR and CDR2 FQNEAQ (reference sequence). CDR3 nucleotides: TGTGCCAGCAGCTTATCCGGGGATACAGATACGCAGTATTTT. Translated: CASSLSGDTDTQYF.

This clonotype appeared many times. This chain connects TRBV20-1 to TRBJ2-5; 7 bases map to TRBD2. This CDR3 spans 19 amino acids. J gave up 0 bases and V 1 base, and 17 bases lay outside the gene matches. CDR1 is DFQATT and CDR2 is SNEGSKA in the germline V gene (reference sequence). CDR3 protein: CSARGQLATSRQYQETQYF. The CDR3 DNA follows: TGCAGTGCTAGAGGTCAACTAGCGACTTCAAGACAGTACCAAGAGACCCAGTACTTC.

This clonotype was seen a handful of times. The rearrangement links TRBV20-1 to TRBJ2-7, with D unresolved. Germline CDR1 reads DFQATT; CDR2 reads SNEGSKA (reference sequence). V was cut by 3 bases and J by 6 bases, with 15 bases left in between. This CDR3 is 13 amino acids long. Here the CDR3 DNA reads TGCAGTGCTAGGTTAGCTTGGGCCGCCGAGCAGTACTTC. Its protein product is CSARLAWAAEQYF.

This clonotype was found many times. The chain joins TRBV6-2 or TRBV6-3 to TRBJ1-2; D not resolved. Germline V CDR1 and CDR2: MNHEY, SVGEGT. The CDR3 loop spans 16 amino acids. The V gene lost 5 bases and the J gene lost 0 bases, with 16 bases spanning the gap. CDR3 sequence reads: CASSLGRTSSNYGYTF. Here the CDR3 DNA reads TGTGCCAGCAGTCTAGGACGGACCTCATCTAACTATGGCTACACCTTC.

This clonotype was picked up many times. V usage is TRBV24-1 and J usage is TRBJ2-1; D might be TRBD2 (6 bases). V was trimmed by 2 bases and J by 3 bases, leaving 13 bases between them. CDR1 KGHDR and CDR2 SFDVKD come from the germline V gene. This CDR3 comprises 16 residues. This chain's CDR3 is CATSDSSSGDYNEQFF. CDR3 bases: TGTGCCACCAGTGATTCGTCCTCGGGGGACTACAATGAGCAGTTCTTC.

In this sample, this clonotype turned up many times. V and J are TRBV28 and TRBJ2-2; possibly TRBD1 for D (6 bases). The CDR3 totals 16 residues. CDR1 and CDR2 (germline): MDHEN, SYDVKM. The V end lost 5 bases, the J end lost 7 bases, and 20 bases lay between the germline ends. The CDR3 DNA is TGTGCCAGCAGTCAAATCCCTGTACAGGGCAGCGGGGAGCTGTTTTTT. Its protein is CASSQIPVQGSGELFF.

This clonotype has a count of ten or more. The rearrangement links TRBV28 to TRBJ2-7, with D tentatively TRBD2 (5 bases). Trimming pared 8 bases from V and 3 bases from J, leaving 14 bases between. From germline, CDR1 is MDHEN and CDR2 SYDVKM. This CDR3 has 13 amino acids. DNA for the CDR3: TGTGCCAGCTGCGAGGGCTTAGGCTACGAGCAGTACTTC. Translating it yields CASCEGLGYEQYF.

This clonotype was observed many times. This sequence joins TRBV19 and TRBJ1-1; weak D call: TRBD1 (5 bases). The V and J ends lost 2 bases and 4 bases respectively, with 11 bases between them. The CDR3 contains 14 residues. The germline V gene encodes CDR1 LNHDA and CDR2 SQIVND (reference sequence). CDR3 bases: TGTGCCAGTAGTATACCCAGGGTGAGCACTGAAGCTTTCTTT. Amino acid sequence: CASSIPRVSTEAFF.

This clonotype was seen many times. The chain uses TRBV7-9 and TRBJ2-1, with D unresolved. Trimming took off 1 base at V and 0 bases at J, with 7 bases between the two ends. The CDR3 has 15 residues. CDR1 is SEHNR and CDR2 is FQNEAQ in the germline V gene (reference sequence). The CDR3 sequence: CASSLGASSYNEQFF. CDR3 nucleotides: TGTGCCAGCAGCTTAGGGGCGAGCTCCTACAATGAGCAGTTCTTC.

In its sample, this clonotype was seen many times. In DNA form, the CDR3 reads TGTGCCAGCAGGGGCAGGGGAAATTCACCCCTCCACTTT. It yields the protein CASRGRGNSPLHF. This rearrangement joins TRBV11-3 to TRBJ1-6; D might be TRBD1 (6 bases). This CDR3 has 13 amino acids. Looked up from germline, CDR1 is SGHNT and CDR2 is YENEEA. Trimming took 6 bases from V and 7 from J, leaving 10 bases between them.

The genes are TRBV11-2 and TRBJ1-1, with 8 nucleotides matching TRBD1. Germline V CDR1 and CDR2: SGHAT, FQNNGV. The CDR3 sequence is 15 residues long. Trimming cost V 5 bases and J 1 base; bases outside gene matches: 6. CDR3 protein: CASSRAGTGNTEAFF. The CDR3 DNA reads as TGTGCCAGCAGCCGGGCAGGGACAGGGAACACTGAAGCTTTCTTT.

Comment on this clonotype: A much bigger clone sits one base away, suggesting this may be a read error. It is likely a read error, because the conserved phenylalanine at the end of the CDR3 is missing. J is TRBJ2-7 and V is TRBV19; 9 positions agree with TRBD1. The J segment lost 7 bases and the V segment lost 6 bases, leaving 10 bases of the junction unmatched. The CDR3 covers 14 residues. The germline CDR1 and CDR2 sequences are LNHDA and SQIVND (reference sequence). CDR3 coding DNA: TGTGCCAGTAGATCGCCGGGACAGGGAGTTGAGCAGTACTTA. Amino acid sequence: CASRSPGQGVEQYL.

The chain has TRBV20-1 and TRBJ2-5; 7 nucleotides agree with TRBD1. The CDR3 covers 13 residues. V shed 4 bases and J 1 base; nucleotides not matched to a gene: 3. Germline CDR1 DFQATT, CDR2 SNEGSKA (reference sequence). CDR3 residues: CSANRGIQETQYF. CDR3 bases: TGCAGTGCTAACAGGGGAATCCAAGAGACCCAGTACTTC.